This T cell receptor beta chain was sequenced for a study of shared clonotypes between healthy human individuals. Across the study: The donors, two women and a few men, were aged 18 to 49. Study findings and constraints: Clonotype sharing among donors, it was expected, would be affected by sequencing depth.

The repertoire was sequenced with immunoSEQ multiplex PCR; TCRdb's copy has only in-frame clones and lacks some. Here the sample spans about 2 million clones, 85% to 95% being singletons. The germline gives CDR1 MGHDK, CDR2 SYGVNS. V lost 0 bases, J lost 8 bases, and 2 bases stayed unmatched. The CDR3 covers 14 residues. Note on this clone: What it binds is unknown.

Naive-designated CD8 cells lacked CD45RO, were positively enriched for CCR7, and omitted terminally differentiated effector memory CD45RA+ cells. V is TRBV25-1 and J is TRBJ2-2; 8 bases line up with TRBD1. The sequence was collected from a man between 18 and 29 years old in good health. Input material: naive CD8+ T cells sorted from blood. This chain's CDR3 is CASSEYRGLGELFF. CDR3 coding DNA: TGTGCCAGCAGTGAATACAGGGGGCTTGGGGAGCTGTTTTTT.